This T cell receptor (beta chain) was found in a study of T cell responses to AZD1222 COVID-19 vaccine. Study findings and constraints: Dominant at 160-218 and 743-854, vaccine-associated CD4 TCRs also spanned spike. The peak T cell response came first, and repertoires were sampled only after it. The study found Spike-specific TCR breadth and depth rose after two AZD1222 doses.

As to this clone: Antigen: not known.

CDR1 is SQVTM and CDR2 is ANQGSEA in the germline V gene. V gave up 2 bases and J gave up 5 bases, with 15 bases separating them. This CDR3 is 15 amino acids long. The table came from immunoSEQ multiplex PCR; TCRdb's copy has only in-frame clones and leaves some out. The table records under 150,000 clones, approximately 90% of them present only once. The clonotype was recovered from an adult in good health. V gene TRBV29-1 combines with J gene TRBJ2-2; D might be TRBD2 (6 bases). Specimen: peripheral blood, collected on day 0 of AZD1222 vaccination. CDR3 DNA: TGCAGCGTTGAAAAGCGGGCCGGCGGAACCGGGGAGCTGTTTTTT. This translates into CSVEKRAGGTGELFF.